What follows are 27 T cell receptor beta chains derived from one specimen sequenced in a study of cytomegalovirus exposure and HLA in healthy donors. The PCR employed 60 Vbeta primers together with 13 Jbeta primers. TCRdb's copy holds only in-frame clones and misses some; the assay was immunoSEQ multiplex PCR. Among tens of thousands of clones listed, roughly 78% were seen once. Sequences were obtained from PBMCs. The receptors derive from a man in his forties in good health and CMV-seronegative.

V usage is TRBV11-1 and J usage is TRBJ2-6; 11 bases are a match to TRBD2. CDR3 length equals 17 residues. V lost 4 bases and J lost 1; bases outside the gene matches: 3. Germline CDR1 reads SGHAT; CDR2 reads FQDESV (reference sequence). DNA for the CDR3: TGTGCCAGCAGCTCAAGACTAGCGGGATCTGGGGCCAACGTCCTGACTTTC. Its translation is CASSSRLAGSGANVLTF.

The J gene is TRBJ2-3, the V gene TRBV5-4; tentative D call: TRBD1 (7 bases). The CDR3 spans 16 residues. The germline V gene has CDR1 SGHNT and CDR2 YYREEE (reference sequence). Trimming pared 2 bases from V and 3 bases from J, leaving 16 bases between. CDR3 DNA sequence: TGTGCCAGCAGCTTAGGTGGCAGGGGGGTAACAGATACGCAGTATTTT. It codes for CASSLGGRGVTDTQYF.

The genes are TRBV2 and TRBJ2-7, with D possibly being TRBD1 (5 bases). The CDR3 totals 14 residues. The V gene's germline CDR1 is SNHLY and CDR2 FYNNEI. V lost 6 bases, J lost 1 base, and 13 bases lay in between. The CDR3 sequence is CASRPMGPSYEQYF. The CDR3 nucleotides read TGTGCCAGCAGGCCCATGGGGCCTTCCTACGAGCAGTACTTC.

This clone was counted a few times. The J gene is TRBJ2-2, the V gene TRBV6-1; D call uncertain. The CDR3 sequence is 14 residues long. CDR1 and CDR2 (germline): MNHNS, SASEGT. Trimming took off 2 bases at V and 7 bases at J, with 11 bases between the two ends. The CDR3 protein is CASSENRVFGELFF. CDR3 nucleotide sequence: TGTGCCAGCAGTGAAAACCGGGTTTTCGGGGAGCTGTTTTTT.

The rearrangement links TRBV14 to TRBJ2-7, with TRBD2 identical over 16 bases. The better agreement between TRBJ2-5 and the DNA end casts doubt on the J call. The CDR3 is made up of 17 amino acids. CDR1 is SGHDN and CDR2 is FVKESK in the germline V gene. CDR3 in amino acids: CASSSNPGLAGGETQYF. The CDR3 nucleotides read TGTGCCAGCAGCTCTAATCCGGGACTAGCGGGAGGGGAGACCCAGTACTTC.

The CDR3 nucleotides read TGTGCCAGCAGCCTTTTAGCGCGAAGCGAAGAGACCCAGTACTTC. This codes for CASSLLARSEETQYF. This sequence joins TRBV7-2 and TRBJ2-5; possible D gene TRBD2, 5 bases. The V end was cut by 5 bases, the J end by 3 bases, with 16 bases between. The CDR3 contains 15 residues. Germline CDR1 and CDR2: SGHTA and FQGNSA.

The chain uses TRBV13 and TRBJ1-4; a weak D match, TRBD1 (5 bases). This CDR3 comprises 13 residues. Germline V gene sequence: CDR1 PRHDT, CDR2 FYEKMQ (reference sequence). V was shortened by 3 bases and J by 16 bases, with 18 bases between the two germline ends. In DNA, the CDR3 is TGTGCCAGCAGCTTGAACCCGGACGGGGGGAAGTTTTTT. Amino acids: CASSLNPDGGKFF.

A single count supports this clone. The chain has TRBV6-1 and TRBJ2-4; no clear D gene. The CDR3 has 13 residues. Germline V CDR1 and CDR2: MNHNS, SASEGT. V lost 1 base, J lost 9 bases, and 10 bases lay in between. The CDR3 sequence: CASSEGERSIQYF. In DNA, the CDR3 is TGTGCCAGCAGTGAAGGAGAGAGGAGCATTCAGTACTTC.

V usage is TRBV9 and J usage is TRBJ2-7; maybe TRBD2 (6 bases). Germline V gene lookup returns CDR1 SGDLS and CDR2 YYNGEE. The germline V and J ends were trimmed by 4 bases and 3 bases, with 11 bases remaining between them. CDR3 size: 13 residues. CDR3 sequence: CASSPFGGYEQYF. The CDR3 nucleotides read TGTGCCAGCAGCCCATTCGGGGGCTACGAGCAGTACTTC.

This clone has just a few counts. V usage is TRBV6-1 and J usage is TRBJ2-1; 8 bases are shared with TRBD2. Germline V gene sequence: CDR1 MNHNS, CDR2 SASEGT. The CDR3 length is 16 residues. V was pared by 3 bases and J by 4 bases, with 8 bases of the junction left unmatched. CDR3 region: CASSDITSGPYNEQFF. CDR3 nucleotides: TGTGCCAGCAGTGATATAACTAGCGGACCATACAATGAGCAGTTCTTC.

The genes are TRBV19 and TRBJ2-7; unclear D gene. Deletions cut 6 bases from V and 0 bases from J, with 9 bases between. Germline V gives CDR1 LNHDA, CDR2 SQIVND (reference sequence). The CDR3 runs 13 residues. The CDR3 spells CASSTGSSYEQYF. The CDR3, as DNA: TGTGCCAGTAGCACCGGGTCCTCCTACGAGCAGTACTTC.

This CDR3 is CASSRQGWEAFF. The CDR3 region has the DNA TGTGCCAGCAGCAGACAGGGGTGGGAAGCTTTCTTT. The rearrangement joins TRBV6-5 to TRBJ1-1; 8 bases line up with TRBD1. The length of the CDR3 is 12 residues. CDR1 is MNHEY, CDR2 SVGAGI, per germline. Trimming took 6 bases from V and 8 from J; bases not matched to a gene: 5.

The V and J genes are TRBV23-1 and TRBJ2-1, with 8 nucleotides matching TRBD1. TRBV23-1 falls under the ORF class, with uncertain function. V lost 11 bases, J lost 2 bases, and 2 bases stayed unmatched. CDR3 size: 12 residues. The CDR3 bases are TGCGCCGGGACAGGAACCTACAATGAGCAGTTCTTC. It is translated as CAGTGTYNEQFF.

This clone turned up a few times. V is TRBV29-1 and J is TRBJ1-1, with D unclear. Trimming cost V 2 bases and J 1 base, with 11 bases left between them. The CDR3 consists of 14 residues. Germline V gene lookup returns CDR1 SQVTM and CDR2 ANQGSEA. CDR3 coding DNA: TGCAGCGTTGAATCTTCGACTGGGAACACTGAAGCTTTCTTT. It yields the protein CSVESSTGNTEAFF.

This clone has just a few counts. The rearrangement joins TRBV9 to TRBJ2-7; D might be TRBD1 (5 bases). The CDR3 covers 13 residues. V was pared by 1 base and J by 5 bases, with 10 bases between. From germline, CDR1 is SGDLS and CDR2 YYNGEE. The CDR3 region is CASSVSPRDEQYF. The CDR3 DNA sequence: TGTGCCAGCAGCGTAAGCCCCAGGGACGAGCAGTACTTC.

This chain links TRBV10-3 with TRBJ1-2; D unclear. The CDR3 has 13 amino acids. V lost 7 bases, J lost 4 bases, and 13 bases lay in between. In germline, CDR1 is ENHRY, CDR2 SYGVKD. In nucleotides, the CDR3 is TGTGCCATCACTCAGGATGGCTTCTATGGCTACACCTTC. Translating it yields CAITQDGFYGYTF.

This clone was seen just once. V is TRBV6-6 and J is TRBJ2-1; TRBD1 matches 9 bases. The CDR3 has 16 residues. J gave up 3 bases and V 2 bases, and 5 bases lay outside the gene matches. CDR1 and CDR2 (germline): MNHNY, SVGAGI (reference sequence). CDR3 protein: CASSYPGTGNYNEQFF. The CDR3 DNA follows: TGTGCCAGCAGTTACCCCGGGACAGGGAACTACAATGAGCAGTTCTTC.

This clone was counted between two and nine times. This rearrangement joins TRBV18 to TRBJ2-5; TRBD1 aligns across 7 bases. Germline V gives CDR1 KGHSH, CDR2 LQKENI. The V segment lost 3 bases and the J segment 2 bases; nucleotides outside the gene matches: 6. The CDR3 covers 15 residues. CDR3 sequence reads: CASSPVGTVQETQYF. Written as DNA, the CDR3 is TGTGCCAGCTCACCCGTAGGGACAGTTCAAGAGACCCAGTACTTC.

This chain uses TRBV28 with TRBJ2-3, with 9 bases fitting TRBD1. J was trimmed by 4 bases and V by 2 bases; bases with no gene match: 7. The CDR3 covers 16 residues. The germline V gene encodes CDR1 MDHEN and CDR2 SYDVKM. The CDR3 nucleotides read TGTGCCAGCAGTTTAATCCCCGGGACAGGGTCAGATACGCAGTATTTT. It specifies CASSLIPGTGSDTQYF.

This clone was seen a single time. The CDR3: CASSISPSWDTGTDTQYF. The DNA of the CDR3 is TGTGCCAGTAGTATCAGTCCTTCGTGGGACACAGGCACAGATACGCAGTATTTT. The chain is built from TRBV19 and TRBJ2-3, with D perhaps TRBD1 (6 bases). This CDR3 region has 18 residues. V lost 3 bases to trimming and J lost 1 base, with 20 bases between them. CDR1 is LNHDA and CDR2 is SQIVND in the germline V gene (reference sequence).

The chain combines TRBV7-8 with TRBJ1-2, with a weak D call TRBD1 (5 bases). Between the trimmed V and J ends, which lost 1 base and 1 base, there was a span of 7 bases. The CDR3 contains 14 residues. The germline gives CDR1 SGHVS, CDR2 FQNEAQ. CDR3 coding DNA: TGTGCCAGCAGCTTAGGCGGGGGTAACTATGGCTACACCTTC. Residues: CASSLGGGNYGYTF.

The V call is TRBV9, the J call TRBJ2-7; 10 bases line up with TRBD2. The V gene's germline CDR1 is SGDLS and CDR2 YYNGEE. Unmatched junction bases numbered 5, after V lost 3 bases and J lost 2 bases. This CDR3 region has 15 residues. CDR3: CASSASGTSAYEQYF. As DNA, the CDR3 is TGTGCCAGCAGCGCCTCCGGGACTAGCGCCTACGAGCAGTACTTC.

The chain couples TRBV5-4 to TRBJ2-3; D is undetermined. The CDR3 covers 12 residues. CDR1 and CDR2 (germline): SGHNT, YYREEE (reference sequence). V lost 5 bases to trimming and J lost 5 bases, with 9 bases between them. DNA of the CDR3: TGTGCCAGCAGAGAAGGCGGAGATACGCAGTATTTT. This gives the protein CASREGGDTQYF. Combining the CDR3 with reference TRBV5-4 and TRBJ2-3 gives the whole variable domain ETGVTQSPTHLIKTRGQQVTLRCSSQSGHNTVSWYQQALGQGPQFIFQYYREEENGRGNFPPRFSGLQFPNYSSELNVNALELDDSALYLCASREGGDTQYFGPGTRLTVL.

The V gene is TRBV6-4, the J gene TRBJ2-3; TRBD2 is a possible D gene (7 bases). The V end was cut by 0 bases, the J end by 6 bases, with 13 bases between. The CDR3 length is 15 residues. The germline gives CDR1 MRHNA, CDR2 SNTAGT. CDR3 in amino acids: CASSDSGGGLDTQYF. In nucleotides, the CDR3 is TGTGCCAGCAGTGACTCGGGGGGGGGCTTGGATACGCAGTATTTT.

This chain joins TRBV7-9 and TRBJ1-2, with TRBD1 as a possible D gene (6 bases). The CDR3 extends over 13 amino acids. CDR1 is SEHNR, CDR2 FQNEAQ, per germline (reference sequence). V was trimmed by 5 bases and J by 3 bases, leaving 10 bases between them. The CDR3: CASSRRGDYGYTF. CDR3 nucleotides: TGTGCCAGCAGCCGCAGGGGAGACTATGGCTACACCTTC. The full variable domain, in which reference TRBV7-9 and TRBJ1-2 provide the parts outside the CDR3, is DTGVSQNPRHKITKRGQNVTFRCDPISEHNRLYWYRQTLGQGPEFLTYFQNEAQLEKSRLLSDRFSAERPKGSFSTLEIQRTEQGDSAMYLCASSRRGDYGYTFGSGTRLTVV.

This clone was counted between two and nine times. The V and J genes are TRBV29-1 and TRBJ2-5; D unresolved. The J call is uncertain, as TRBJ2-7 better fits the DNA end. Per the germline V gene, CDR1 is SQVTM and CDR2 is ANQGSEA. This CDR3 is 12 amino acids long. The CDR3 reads CSASDSSYEQYF. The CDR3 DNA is TGCAGCGCCTCCGATAGCTCCTACGAGCAGTACTTC.

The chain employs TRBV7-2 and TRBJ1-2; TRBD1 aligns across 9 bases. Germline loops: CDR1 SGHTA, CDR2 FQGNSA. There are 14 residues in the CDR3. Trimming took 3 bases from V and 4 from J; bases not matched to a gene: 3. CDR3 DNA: TGTGCCAGCAGCTTCGGGGACAGGGCCTATGGCTACACCTTC. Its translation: CASSFGDRAYGYTF.